This T cell receptor beta chain was documented in a study of long-term antiretroviral therapy in people with HIV. Overall study results and limits: Collection of the blood took place between the mid-2000s and the late 2010s. The ART regimens in use then may have been less effective than current ones.

Survey-level immunoSEQ v3.0 assays were run. The data were produced by immunoSEQ multiplex PCR, yet TCRdb's version contains in-frame clones alone and is incomplete. The sample lists around 30,000 clones; approximately 85% were seen once. Concerning this clone: Its antigen is currently unknown.

Trimming removed 4 bases from V and 7 bases from J; junction bases left unmatched: 6. CDR3 length: 14 residues. Germline CDR1 is SGHNT and CDR2 is YENEEA. The rearrangement links TRBV11-3 to TRBJ2-2; 7 bases map to TRBD2. The starting material was unsorted PBMCs, obtained about 3.3 years after starting antiretroviral therapy. This TCR was sampled from a man aged 18 to 30 with HIV. CDR3 nucleotide sequence: TGTGCCAGCAGCTCCGCTTGGGGGGGCGGGGAGCTGTTTTTT. Its protein product is CASSSAWGGGELFF.